This entry concerns a single TCR beta chain. Its antigen is not known. CDR1 is SEHNR and CDR2 is FQNEAQ in the germline V gene (reference sequence). This CDR3 is built from 14 residues. V lost 4 bases and J lost 2; bases outside the gene matches: 3. The protocol was immunoSEQ multiplex PCR, while the TCRdb copy is restricted to in-frame clones and leaves out a portion. In the table there are fewer than 150,000 clones, more than 85% of which are singletons. This specimen belongs to a study of T cell responses to AZD1222 COVID-19 vaccine. The study, taken as a whole, reports: Donors, mostly white British, included more females; clonal diversity was possibly underestimated.

The TCR comes from an adult who received the AZD1222 COVID-19 vaccine. The sample here was peripheral blood, taken 28 days after the second AZD1222 dose. The chain recombines TRBV7-9 with TRBJ2-3; 7 nucleotides agree with TRBD2. This chain's CDR3 is CASSYGDYTDTQYF. The CDR3 DNA reads as TGTGCCAGCAGCTATGGGGACTACACAGATACGCAGTATTTT.